The 10 T cell receptor beta chains below come from one sample, sequenced in a study of cytomegalovirus exposure and HLA in healthy donors. PCR primers comprised 60 Vbeta and 13 Jbeta primers. The protocol was immunoSEQ multiplex PCR, while the TCRdb copy is restricted to in-frame clones and leaves out a portion. The sample data list over 100,000 clones. The sequenced material came from PBMCs. All receptors come from a man between 35 and 55 years old in good health and CMV-seropositive.

The rearrangement joins TRBV6-1 to TRBJ1-2; 10 bases match TRBD1. The CDR3 has 13 residues. The junction had 8 bases not matched to a gene; V was cut back by 8 bases and J by 8 bases. Germline CDR1 is MNHNS and CDR2 is SASEGT. The CDR3 here is CASESGTGDGYTF. CDR3 in DNA: TGTGCCAGCGAATCCGGGACAGGGGACGGCTACACCTTC.

The gene calls are TRBV7-8 and TRBJ2-7; D is perhaps TRBD2 (5 bases). Germline V gives CDR1 SGHVS, CDR2 FQNEAQ. Deletions cut 4 bases from V and 9 bases from J, with 16 bases between. This CDR3 spans 13 amino acids. CDR3 loop: CASSSGESSGQYF. The DNA of the CDR3 is TGTGCCAGCAGCTCCGGGGAGAGTTCCGGGCAGTACTTC.

The chain combines TRBV7-2 with TRBJ2-1; 12 bases are shared with TRBD2. The CDR3 is 19 amino acids. The trim removed 5 bases at V and 0 bases at J, leaving 11 bases unmatched. CDR1 SGHTA and CDR2 FQGNSA come from the germline V gene. DNA for the CDR3: TGTGCCAGCAGCCCTAGACTAGCGGGAGTCGTTGACTCCTACAATGAGCAGTTCTTC. Residues: CASSPRLAGVVDSYNEQFF.

The J gene is TRBJ1-1, the V gene TRBV27; D is ambiguous. The CDR3 totals 14 residues. Trimming left V 3 bases short and J 1 base short, with 9 bases between. Germline CDR1 and CDR2: MNHEY and SMNVEV (reference sequence). CDR3 protein: CASSFGGKNTEAFF. The CDR3 DNA sequence: TGTGCCAGCAGTTTCGGCGGAAAGAACACTGAAGCTTTCTTT.

The chain recombines TRBV7-9 with TRBJ2-1; D remains ambiguous. The V and J ends lost 3 bases and 9 bases respectively, with 15 bases between them. CDR3 length: 14 residues. Germline loops: CDR1 SEHNR, CDR2 FQNEAQ (reference sequence). The CDR3 is CASSFRSLSFEQFF. DNA of the CDR3: TGTGCCAGCAGCTTTCGCTCTCTTAGCTTTGAGCAGTTCTTC.

The rearrangement uses TRBV7-3 and TRBJ2-7; no reliable D call. V gave up 1 base and J gave up 5 bases, with 6 bases separating them. The CDR3 is 12 amino acids. Germline V gene lookup returns CDR1 SGHTA and CDR2 FQGTGA. CDR3 loop: CASSLNSDEQYF. In DNA form, the CDR3 reads TGTGCCAGCAGCTTAAATTCGGACGAGCAGTACTTC.

Remarks on this clone: The junction and the germline gene differ at one end; a read error may be behind it. This chain connects TRBV7-7 to TRBJ2-5, with 9 bases fitting TRBD1. Germline V gene data show CDR1 as SSHAT and CDR2 as FNYEAQ (reference sequence). The CDR3 runs to 15 residues. The CDR3 region has the DNA TGTGCTAGCAGCTTGGGGGGACAGGGAGCCGAGACCCAGTACTTC. This gives the protein CASSLGGQGAETQYF.

The V gene is TRBV27, the J gene TRBJ2-1; 8 nucleotides match TRBD2. V trimming: 2 bases; J trimming: 13 bases; junction bases outside the gene matches: 10. The CDR3 length is 14 residues. Germline values: CDR1 MNHEY, CDR2 SMNVEV (reference sequence). CDR3 nucleotides: TGTGCCAGCAGTTTAGAAACCGGGACTAGAGGCCAGTTCTTC. Its translation is CASSLETGTRGQFF.

V gene TRBV25-1 combines with J gene TRBJ1-4; 7 bases line up with TRBD1. Unmatched junction bases numbered 10, after V lost 3 bases and J lost 6 bases. The CDR3 is 16 amino acids. From germline, CDR1 is MGHDK and CDR2 SYGVNS. CDR3 in amino acids: CASSDRSGTADEKLFF. CDR3 nucleotide sequence: TGTGCCAGCAGTGACCGGTCCGGGACAGCCGATGAAAAACTGTTTTTT.

J is TRBJ1-4 and V is TRBV4-3; D is perhaps TRBD1 (6 bases). The ends were cut back, 1 base at V and 0 bases at J, with 15 bases in the middle. Germline V lookup: CDR1 LGHNA, CDR2 YSLEER. The CDR3 sequence is 18 residues long. This CDR3 reads CASSQGRTAPSTNEKLFF. The DNA for the CDR3 is TGCGCCAGCAGCCAAGGGCGGACAGCCCCTTCAACTAATGAAAAACTGTTTTTT.